This section outlines one T cell receptor beta chain sequence together with its context. Its antigen is still unknown. Per-base qualities were not stored, and no clone one base away is much larger. The data belong to a study of early T cells in non-severe SARS-CoV-2 infection (dated by TCRdb to about 2021). About the full investigation: Bulk RNA from unsorted whole blood was used for TCR sequencing, so alpha and beta chains could not be paired. What the research found in general, with its limitations: Matching against VDJdb was skewed toward anti-spike CD8 responses, likely underestimated virus-specific expansions, and missed private and CD4 specificities.

A case-control design nested within a healthcare worker cohort in London, UK, was used, with weekly nasopharyngeal swab PCR tests and blood sampling performed. Healthcare workers were recruited between 23 and 31 March 2020, during the week of the UK lockdown, and were followed weekly for up to about 15 weeks. Deletion took 0 bases off V and 3 bases off J, with a span of 9 bases between the germline ends. The germline V gene supplies CDR1 SGHTA and CDR2 FQGNSA. The CDR3 runs 15 residues from the cysteine to the phenylalanine. The kept DNA is CDR3 alone, 45 bases in frame from the first base. The library came from 5' RACE. Sequencing instrument: NextSeq 500. The TCR library protocol attached unique molecular identifiers to individual cDNA molecules to correct for sequencing error and PCR bias. TCR alpha and beta chains were both sequenced, and the abundances of alpha and beta sequences in each sample were closely correlated with each other. In the original analysis: V gene, J gene and CDR3 annotation of TCR sequences was performed with Decombinator V4. TCRs were defined as expanded if a significant change between any two time points was detected under a Poisson model with p below 0.0001. TCR abundances were normalised to the total number of TCRs sequenced per sample and were expressed as counts per million. TRAV1-2 paired with TRAJ12, TRAJ20 or TRAJ33 defined MAIT TCRs, while TRAV10 paired with TRAJ18 defined iNKT TCRs. VDJdb, accessed 1 November 2021, was searched for CMV, EBV and SARS-CoV-2 annotated TCRs, with TCRs annotated for multiple antigens excluded. TCRdb's own reprocessing of the public reads used fastp at Q25 and MiXCR and kept productive beta chains. CDR3 protein duplicates are merged, each entry listing the most common genes and DNA. None of the V and J calls come from the authors' own analysis; TCRdb made them. The sample table lists about 52,000 distinct CDR3 sequences, approximately 11% of them with a count of one. The top ten hold roughly an eighth of the sample.

Recombination joined TRBV7-2 with TRBJ2-1; tentative D gene TRBD2, with 5 bases matching. This receptor was taken from an adult who was a healthcare worker with PCR-confirmed SARS-CoV-2 infection or an uninfected control (not recorded which). Sequenced: whole blood. The CDR3 region has the sequence CASSLALGSYNEQFF. The nucleotides read TGTGCCAGCAGCTTAGCTCTTGGGAGCTACAATGAGCAGTTCTTC. With all but the CDR3 taken from the reference TRBV7-2 and TRBJ2-1 genes, the full variable domain is: GAGVSQSPSNKVTEKGKDVELRCDPISGHTALYWYRQSLGQGLEFLIYFQGNSAPDKSGLPSDRFSAERTGGSVSTLTIQRTQQEDSAVYLCASSLALGSYNEQFFGPGTRLTVL.